These T cell receptor beta chains were read from a single sample in a study of T cell changes during pregnancy in multiple sclerosis. Profiled with immunoSEQ multiplex PCR; TCRdb holds only in-frame clones, not every one. The sample lists tens of thousands of clones; 94% were seen once. Specimen: CD8+ T cells from peripheral blood mononuclear cells, collected before pregnancy. The receptor set was obtained from a female donor with multiple sclerosis, enrolled in a pregnancy study. The CDR3 runs from the conserved cysteine through the conserved F or W. The order of the fields is V gene, CDR3 length, J gene, CDR3 protein.

TRBV7-9	14	TRBJ1-2	CASSSSGGQNGYTF
TRBV27	16	TRBJ2-2	CASSTRDRVYTGELFF
TRBV11-1	18	TRBJ2-2	CASSLDRGPFENTGELFF
TRBV6-1	12	TRBJ1-2	CASSAGTGSYTF
TRBV29-1	17	TRBJ2-4	CSVWILLGDMGVDIQYF
TRBV4-2	20	TRBJ2-1	CASSPGTSGAHLEIYNEQFF
TRBV18	18	TRBJ2-5	CASSPGTSGRASQETQYF
TRBV27	16	TRBJ2-5	CASSPGLAGGGETQYF
TRBV11-2	16	TRBJ2-1	CASSLSDSGNYNEQFF
TRBV5-1	14	TRBJ1-1	CASSPIYRNTEAFF
TRBV6-6	15	TRBJ2-3	CASSPIGGSTDTQYF
TRBV7-9	17	TRBJ2-6	CASSGDRGLSGANVLTF
TRBV27	17	TRBJ2-2	CASSSSDRPLNTGELFF
TRBV11-3	16	TRBJ2-1	CASSLSAGGAYNEQFF
TRBV6-1	17	TRBJ2-3	CASSEVIRGISTDTQYF
TRBV6-1	16	TRBJ2-3	CASSDLGADLTDTQYF
TRBV6-1	15	TRBJ2-1	CASNLDRSSYNEQFF
TRBV29-1	16	TRBJ1-4	CSVAMDGRLINEKLFF